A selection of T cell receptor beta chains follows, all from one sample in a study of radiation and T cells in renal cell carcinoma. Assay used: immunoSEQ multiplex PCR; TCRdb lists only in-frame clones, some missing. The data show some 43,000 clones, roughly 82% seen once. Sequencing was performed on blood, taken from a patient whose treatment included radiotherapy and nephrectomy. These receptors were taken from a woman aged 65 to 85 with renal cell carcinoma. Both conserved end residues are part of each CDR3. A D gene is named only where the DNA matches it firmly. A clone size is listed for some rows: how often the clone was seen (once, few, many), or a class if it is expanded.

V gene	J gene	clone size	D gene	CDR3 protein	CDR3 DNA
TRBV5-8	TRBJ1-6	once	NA	CASSSSRRSSYNSPLHF	TGTGCCAGCAGCTCATCCCGAAGGAGCTCCTATAATTCACCCCTCCACTTT
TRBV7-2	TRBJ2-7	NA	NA	CASSPENMNTYEQYF	TGTGCCAGCAGTCCTGAAAATATGAACACGTACGAGCAGTACTTC
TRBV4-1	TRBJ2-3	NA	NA	CASSQDEPAAQYF	TGCGCCAGCAGCCAAGATGAACCCGCCGCGCAGTATTTT
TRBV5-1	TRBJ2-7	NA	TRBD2	CASSPSGVSYEQYF	TGCGCCAGCAGCCCTAGCGGGGTCTCCTACGAGCAGTACTTC
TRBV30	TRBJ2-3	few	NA	CAWKALAFWTQYF	TGTGCCTGGAAGGCCTTGGCCTTTTGGACGCAGTATTTT
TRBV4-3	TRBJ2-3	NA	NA	CASSQSEGIGGTQYF	TGCGCCAGCAGCCAAAGTGAGGGTATTGGCGGAACGCAGTATTTT
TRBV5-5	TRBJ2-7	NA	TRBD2	CASSLGSGPLEQYF	TGTGCCAGCAGCTTGGGTAGCGGGCCTTTAGAGCAGTACTTC
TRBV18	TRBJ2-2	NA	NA	CASSQQGGPTGELFF	TGTGCCAGCTCACAACAGGGAGGTCCCACCGGGGAGCTGTTTTTT
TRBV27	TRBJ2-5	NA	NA	CASSFTGIRGETQYF	TGTGCCAGCAGTTTTACAGGCATAAGGGGAGAGACCCAGTACTTC
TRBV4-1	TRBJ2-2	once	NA	CASSQDLLPGGGSTGLGGELFF	TGCGCCAGCAGCCAAGACCTCTTACCCGGCGGAGGGAGTACGGGATTGGGCGGGGAGCTGTTTTTT
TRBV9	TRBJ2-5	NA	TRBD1	CASSPRVTGAETQYF	TGTGCCAGCAGTCCTAGAGTGACAGGGGCAGAGACCCAGTACTTC
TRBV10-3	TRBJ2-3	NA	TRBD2	CAISDRVLAGGQYGTDTQYF	TGTGCCATCAGTGACCGGGTGCTAGCGGGGGGCCAATACGGCACAGATACGCAGTATTTT
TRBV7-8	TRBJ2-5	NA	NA	CASSLGSGQQETQYF	TGTGCCAGCAGCTTAGGTTCCGGACAGCAAGAGACCCAGTACTTC
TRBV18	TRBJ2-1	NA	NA	CASSPERGPYNEQFF	TGTGCCAGCTCACCTGAGAGGGGACCCTACAATGAGCAGTTCTTC
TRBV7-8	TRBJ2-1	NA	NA	CASSLAGLKNEQFF	TGTGCCAGCAGCTTAGCTGGTCTAAAGAATGAGCAGTTCTTC
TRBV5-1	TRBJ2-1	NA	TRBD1	CASSPSGTGAYNEQFF	TGCGCCAGCAGCCCATCCGGGACAGGGGCCTACAATGAGCAGTTCTTC
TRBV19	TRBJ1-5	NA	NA	CASSIVLTVKNQPQHF	TGTGCCAGTAGTATAGTCCTTACAGTTAAAAATCAGCCCCAGCATTTT
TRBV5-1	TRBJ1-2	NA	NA	CASSPTGIAGYTF	TGCGCCAGCAGCCCGACGGGGATCGCCGGCTACACCTTC
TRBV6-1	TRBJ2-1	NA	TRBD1	CASSPGQSNNEQFF	TGTGCCAGCAGCCCGGGACAGTCTAACAATGAGCAGTTCTTC
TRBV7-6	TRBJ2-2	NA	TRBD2	CASFSGGEELFF	TGTGCCAGCTTCTCCGGGGGGGAGGAGCTGTTTTTT
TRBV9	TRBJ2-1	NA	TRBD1	CASSALGTGGSEQFF	TGTGCCAGCAGCGCTCTCGGGACAGGGGGTAGTGAGCAGTTCTTC
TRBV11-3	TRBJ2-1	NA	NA	CASSSRGRVGDEQFF	TGTGCCAGCAGCTCCAGGGGCAGGGTGGGGGATGAGCAGTTCTTC
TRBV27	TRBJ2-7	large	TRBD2	CASSPTSEYEQYF	TGTGCCAGCAGTCCGACTAGCGAGTACGAGCAGTACTTC
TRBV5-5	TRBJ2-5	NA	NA	CASSLRGGETQYF	TGTGCCAGCAGCCTGAGGGGAGGAGAGACCCAGTACTTC
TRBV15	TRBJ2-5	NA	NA	CATGGSRLSLGQETQYF	TGTGCCACCGGGGGGTCGAGACTAAGCCTGGGGCAAGAGACCCAGTACTTC